This T cell receptor (beta chain) emerged from a study of blood T cells in healthy people across ages. Looked up from germline, CDR1 is LGHNA and CDR2 is YSLEER. The CDR3 is 16 residues long. Trimming took 1 base from V and 4 from J, leaving 13 bases between them. Then a second PCR, running about 6 to 11 cycles, was carried out with a sample-barcoded 5' primer and a J-beta primer mix. TCRdb passed the 5' RACE reads through MiXCR, listing each CDR3 protein once. The data show about 970,000 distinct CDR3 sequences, approximately 50% seen once. The chain couples TRBV4-3 to TRBJ1-4; maybe TRBD1 (6 bases). Sequencing was carried out using blood. The receptor comes from a woman aged 55-69 years in good health. The CDR3 here is CASSQATGGINEKLFF. The CDR3 nucleotides read TGCGCCAGCAGCCAAGCGACAGGTGGTATTAATGAAAAACTGTTTTTT.